This T cell receptor beta chain was captured in a study of T cell repertoires in aging, cancer and after chemotherapy (dated by TCRdb to between 2019 and 2020). In the study overall: Six donor age groups were covered, ranging from 30 or younger up to 70 or older, and each group contained at least three individuals. A cohort of 200 to 250 cancer patients (94 with hematological and around 130 with solid cancers) was assembled, and about 100 healthy donors were included as a reference group. Peripheral blood TCR beta repertoires from healthy donors and cancer patients were profiled to examine immunoaging and T cell reconstitution after chemotherapy. TCR repertoires from healthy donor controls were recorded over periods of several months to years and showed clear clonal overlap between repeated samplings. Roughly 8.8 million TCR reads were contained in the full dataset. Study-wide conclusions, independent of this receptor: In healthy donors, the decline in TCR diversity with age was mainly due to loss of richness, whereas in cancer patients loss of evenness also played a role. Median generation probability increased over the chemotherapy interval in both cancer cohorts, suggesting repertoire reconstitution through rebound thymic output. Significantly lower blood TCR diversity and higher clonality were observed in untreated patients with hematological or solid cancers than in age-matched healthy donors. According to the authors, the repertoire data do not allow conclusions to be drawn about immunological memory after chemotherapy.

About this clonotype: Its antigen has not been determined. The sample holds no much larger clone one base away, and base qualities are not on file.

TCR beta rearrangements were amplified from genomic DNA extracted from peripheral blood rather than from sorted cells or RNA. Rearranged TRB sequences spanning V, D and J segments were amplified by multiplex touch-down PCR using a mixed TRB-A/B primer pool. Illumina adapters and sample indices were attached to the amplicons through two consecutive PCR reactions run with Phusion HS II polymerase. Amplicons were gel-purified with the NucleoSpin Gel and PCR Clean-up kit, then checked with Qubit and an Agilent 2100 Bioanalyzer. The libraries were sequenced on an Illumina MiSeq with 600-cycle, single-indexed, paired-end runs. The study's own analysis went as follows. TRB sequences were processed with MiXCR versions 2.12 and 3.0.5. Each unique CDR3 nucleotide sequence was treated as one clone, and only productive sequences with two or more reads were kept. The repertoire metrics were Shannon diversity, evenness, clonality (calculated as one minus evenness), and diversity profiles parameterized by alpha from 0 to 5. The IGoR algorithm was used to calculate generation probabilities for clones in the paired samples taken before and after chemotherapy. TCRdb ran its own pipeline on the public reads, namely fastp trimming at Q25 and MiXCR clone calling, and kept in-frame beta chains. Rows are unified per CDR3 protein, each entry keeping the most common DNA and genes. These V and J calls rely on TCRdb rather than the paper's analysis. The sample table contains approximately 10,000 distinct CDR3 sequences; only one count was recorded for approximately 38% of them. The leading ten clones occupy approximately 8.2% of the sample.

The CDR3 runs 11 amino acids, cysteine and phenylalanine included. The entry retains the CDR3 DNA only, 33 bases that are in frame from base 1. The germline ends are 4 bases apart after V is trimmed by 5 bases and J by 4 bases. CDR1 and CDR2, per the germline V gene, are MNHNS and SASEGT. Sequences were obtained from blood. The TCR comes from a human donor in good health. The chain is made from TRBV6-1 and TRBJ2-3, with the D gene call left open. The nucleotide sequence is given as TGTGCCAGCAGTCGGTCAGATACGCAGTATTTT. Translated, this gives CASSRSDTQYF.